Reported below is one T cell receptor (beta chain). It lacks a known antigen. The record has no base qualities; no much larger clone is one base away. According to the germline V gene, CDR1 reads SGHDT and CDR2 reads YYEEEE. Deletion took 7 bases off V and 7 bases off J, with a span of 17 bases between the germline ends. The CDR3 measures 14 amino acids from cysteine to phenylalanine. Here the CDR3 DNA is all that survives: 42 bases in frame from base 1. The sample's time point, from its label and the paper: about 28 days (+/-7) after the second vaccine dose. What this sample's treatment or condition label stands for: meningococcal conjugate vaccine given as trial control. Vaccinee samples were obtained from the UK trials COV001 and COV002, which included a single-blind randomized controlled phase 2/3 trial of AZD1222 (ChAdOx1 nCoV-19) in healthy adults. For TCRbeta chain sequencing, PBMC samples were collected from trial participants at day 0 and at day 28 after the second dose.

The CDR3 regions of human TCRbeta chains were analyzed by immunosequencing. On the study's bioinformatics: Repertoire TCRs were checked for matches against a reference library of SARS-CoV-2-specific TCRs that had been generated using the MIRA antigen-specificity platform. Breadth meant the fraction of unique TCRs that were SARS-CoV-2-associated, whereas depth meant the fraction of total T cells that were SARS-CoV-2-associated. Each spike-specific TCR was assigned to its reactive spike region and to a CD4 or CD8 class using the MIRA data. Log10-transformed breadth and depth values were compared by one-way ANOVA with Sidak's multiple comparisons tests. TCRdb took this table from immuneACCESS and kept in-frame rearrangements with V and J called. Such tables lack part of the clones; where checked against another copy, unresolved V genes explain under half of the gap, and the rest is unexplained. V, J and clone size reflect that table, while D and trimming were determined from the DNA. This sample is represented by 150,000 or so clones; about 87% of them were singletons. The ten largest clones take up approximately 4.2% of the sample.

The data were taken from a study of T cell responses to AZD1222 COVID-19 vaccine (dated by TCRdb to 2020 to 2022). In terms of the full investigation: TCR sequencing covered fewer than 250 trial participants: 200 to 210 given two doses of AZD1222 and approximately 26 given two doses of MenACWY control vaccine. Trial participants were enrolled by age into 18-55, 56-69 and 70-plus year subgroups, with about 150, 27 and 61 TCR-sequenced participants respectively. The paper as a whole reports these results and caveats: A significant rise in spike-specific TCR breadth and depth was observed after two AZD1222 doses relative to day 0 and relative to MenACWY recipients. Conclusions about previously exposed vaccinees are limited, since just a handful of AZD1222 recipients were seropositive for SARS-CoV-2 at baseline. The 56-69-year group was small, and its depth increase did not reach significance, likely because of low power. Because no day 14 peak-response samples were available, repertoires were characterized only after the peak T cell response. Participants were mostly white British, with more females than males. The authors suggested clonal diversity may have been underestimated. Vaccine-associated CD4 TCRs spanned the whole spike protein, with dominant responses in regions 160-218 and 743-854. Reportedly, almost half of the unique spike-specific TCRs recognized epitopes lying outside the regions that are mutated in the B.1.351 and B.1.1.7 variants.

The receptor's source is an adult who received the MenACWY meningococcal vaccine as a control. The specimen comprised peripheral blood, sampled 28 days after the second dose of the MenACWY control vaccine. The sequence is built from TRBV5-6 and TRBJ2-2; the D segment could be TRBD2, given 5 matching bases. The CDR3 region has the sequence CASLRVSRGGELFF. In nucleotide form, the sequence is TGTGCCAGCCTCCGAGTATCCCGGGGCGGGGAGCTGTTTTTT. The full variable domain, with segments outside the CDR3 supplied by the reference TRBV5-6 and TRBJ2-2 proteins, appears as DAGVTQSPTHLIKTRGQQVTLRCSPKSGHDTVSWYQQALGQGPQFIFQYYEEEERQRGNFPDRFSGHQFPNYSSELNVNALLLGDSALYLCASLRVSRGGELFFGEGSRLTVL.